This entry concerns a single TCR beta chain. Antigen unknown. V shed 6 bases and J 6 bases; nucleotides not matched to a gene: 9. The CDR3 consists of 14 residues. Germline values: CDR1 MNHEY, CDR2 SVGAGI. The PCR used 60 Vbeta and 13 Jbeta primers. Sequencing used immunoSEQ multiplex PCR; TCRdb keeps in-frame clones, though not all of them. In total, the table holds 150,000 or so clones. This sample was taken from a study of cytomegalovirus exposure and HLA in healthy donors. Findings and caveats of the study: Per published reports, the classifier diagnosed cytomegalovirus status with high specificity and sensitivity. Researchers left out some V segments, among them TRBV6-2 and TRBV6-3, as indistinguishable.

What was sequenced was PBMCs. This TCR came from a woman younger than 30 in good health and CMV-seronegative. The chain combines TRBV6-5 with TRBJ2-3, with TRBD2 matching over 7 bases. This CDR3 is CASSLSRLADTQYF. Here the CDR3 DNA reads TGTGCCAGCAGCCTATCCCGACTAGCCGATACGCAGTATTTT.